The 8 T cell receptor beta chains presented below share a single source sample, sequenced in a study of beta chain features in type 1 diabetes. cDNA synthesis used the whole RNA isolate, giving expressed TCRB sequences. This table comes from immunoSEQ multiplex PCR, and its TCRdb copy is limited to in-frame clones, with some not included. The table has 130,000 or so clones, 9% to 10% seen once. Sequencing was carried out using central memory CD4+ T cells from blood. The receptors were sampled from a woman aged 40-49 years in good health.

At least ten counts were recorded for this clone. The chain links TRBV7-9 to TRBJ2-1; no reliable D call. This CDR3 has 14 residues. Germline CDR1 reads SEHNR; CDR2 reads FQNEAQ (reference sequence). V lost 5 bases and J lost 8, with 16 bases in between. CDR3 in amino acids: CASSPTPRGYEQFF. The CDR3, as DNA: TGTGCCAGCAGCCCCACGCCCCGTGGCTATGAGCAGTTCTTC. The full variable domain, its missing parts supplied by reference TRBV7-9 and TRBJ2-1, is DTGVSQNPRHKITKRGQNVTFRCDPISEHNRLYWYRQTLGQGPEFLTYFQNEAQLEKSRLLSDRFSAERPKGSFSTLEIQRTEQGDSAMYLCASSPTPRGYEQFFGPGTRLTVL.

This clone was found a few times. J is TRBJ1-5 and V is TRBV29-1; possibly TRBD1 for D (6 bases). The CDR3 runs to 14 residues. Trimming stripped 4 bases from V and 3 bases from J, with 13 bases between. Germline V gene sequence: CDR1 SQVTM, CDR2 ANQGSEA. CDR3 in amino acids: CSVGAGEFNQPQHF. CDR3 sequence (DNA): TGCAGCGTTGGGGCAGGGGAATTCAATCAGCCCCAGCATTTT.

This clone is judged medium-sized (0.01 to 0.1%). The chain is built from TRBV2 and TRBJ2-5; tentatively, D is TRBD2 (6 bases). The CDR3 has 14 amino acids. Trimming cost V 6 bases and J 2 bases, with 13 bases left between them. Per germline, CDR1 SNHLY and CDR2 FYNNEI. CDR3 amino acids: CASSQRAGQETQYF. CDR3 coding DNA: TGTGCCAGCAGCCAAAGGGCGGGACAAGAGACCCAGTACTTC.

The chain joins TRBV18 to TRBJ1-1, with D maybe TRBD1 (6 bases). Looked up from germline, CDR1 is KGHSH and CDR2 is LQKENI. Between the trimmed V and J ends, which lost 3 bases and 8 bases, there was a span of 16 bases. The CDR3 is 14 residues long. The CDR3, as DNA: TGTGCCAGCTCACCTTCCTGGACAGCTACCGAAGCTTTCTTT. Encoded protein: CASSPSWTATEAFF.

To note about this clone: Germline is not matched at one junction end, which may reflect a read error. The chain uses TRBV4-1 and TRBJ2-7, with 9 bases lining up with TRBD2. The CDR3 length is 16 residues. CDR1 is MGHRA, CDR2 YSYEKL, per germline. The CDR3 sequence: CASSQDLGTSRYEQYF. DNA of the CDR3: TGTGCCAGCAGCCAAGATCTCGGGACTAGCCGCTACGAGCAGTACTTC.

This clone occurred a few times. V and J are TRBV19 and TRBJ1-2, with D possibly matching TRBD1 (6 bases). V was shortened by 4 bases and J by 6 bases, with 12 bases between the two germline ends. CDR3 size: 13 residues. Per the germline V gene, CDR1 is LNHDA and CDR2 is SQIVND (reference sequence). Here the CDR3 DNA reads TGTGCCAGTAGTAGCCAGGGGACGGATGGCTACACCTTC. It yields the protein CASSSQGTDGYTF.

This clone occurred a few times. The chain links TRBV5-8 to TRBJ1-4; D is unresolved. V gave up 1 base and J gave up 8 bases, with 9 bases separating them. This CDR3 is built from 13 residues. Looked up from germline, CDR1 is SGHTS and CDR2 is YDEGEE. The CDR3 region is CASSLSTREKLFF. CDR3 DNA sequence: TGTGCCAGCAGCTTGTCGACTCGGGAAAAACTGTTTTTT.

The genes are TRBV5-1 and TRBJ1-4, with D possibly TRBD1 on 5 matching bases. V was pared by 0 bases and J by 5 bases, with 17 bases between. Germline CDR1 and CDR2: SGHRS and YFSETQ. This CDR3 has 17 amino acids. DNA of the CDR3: TGCGCCAGCAGCTTGGGAGCAGGGCCCGATGGGAATGAAAAACTGTTTTTT. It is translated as CASSLGAGPDGNEKLFF.